The 13 T cell receptor beta chains below all came from one sample that was sequenced in a study of liver allograft versus peripheral blood T cells. At the level of the study: Comparative analysis was performed on T cell receptor repertoires from transplanted livers and from recipients' peripheral blood.

TCRdb re-derived calls from the reads in MiXCR, one entry per CDR3 protein. The table lists around 12,000 distinct CDR3 sequences, approximately 30% of them singletons, with 2% to 2.5% in the top ten. Receptors were obtained from a human patient who had a liver transplant. Some T cells may be provided by the graft donor.

CDR3 bases: TGTGCCAGCACCAAATCAACAGGGGTCAGCTCCTATAATTCACCCCTCCACTTT. Protein: CASTKSTGVSSYNSPLHF. This chain connects TRBV6-5 to TRBJ1-6, with TRBD1 identical over 7 bases. J gave up 0 bases and V 7 bases, and 12 bases lay outside the gene matches. The CDR3 runs to 18 residues. The germline V gene has CDR1 MNHEY and CDR2 SVGAGI.

This clonotype was observed a handful of times. The gene calls are TRBV12-3 or TRBV12-4 and TRBJ2-3; a possible D gene is TRBD1 (5 bases). There are 16 residues in the CDR3. V was shortened by 6 bases and J by 3 bases, with 19 bases between the two germline ends. The CDR3 sequence is CASSIIGQGDTDTQYF. The CDR3 DNA follows: TGTGCCAGCAGCATCATTGGGCAGGGTGATACAGATACGCAGTATTTT.

The chain has TRBV28 and TRBJ1-2; 7 bases agree with TRBD1. Germline V gives CDR1 MDHEN, CDR2 SYDVKM. There are 15 residues in the CDR3. The V and J ends lost 5 bases and 4 bases, in that order; junction bases with no gene match: 10. The CDR3 region has the DNA TGTGCCAGCAGTACCCACAGGGGCGGTGGCTATGGCTACACCTTC. Protein sequence: CASSTHRGGGYGYTF.

This clonotype was recorded many times. The rearrangement links TRBV10-3 to TRBJ1-3; D is perhaps TRBD1 (5 bases). Germline V CDR1 and CDR2: ENHRY, SYGVKD. This CDR3 contains 15 residues. V shed 0 bases and J shed 4 bases, with 10 bases lying between them. The CDR3 DNA reads as TGTGCCATCAGTGAGTCGCAGGGTGGAGGAAACACCATATATTTT. As protein: CAISESQGGGNTIYF.

In its sample, this clonotype was seen many times. The CDR3 is CANTRTANTEAFF. The DNA of the CDR3 is TGTGCCAATACCCGGACAGCGAACACTGAAGCTTTCTTT. This chain connects TRBV6-1 to TRBJ1-1; possible D gene TRBD1, 6 bases. The V end lost 10 bases, the J end lost 1 base, and 13 bases lay between the germline ends. The CDR3 is 13 amino acids. CDR1 and CDR2 (germline): MNHNS, SASEGT.

V usage is TRBV6-5 and J usage is TRBJ1-2; D perhaps matches TRBD1 (6 bases). Trimming pared 0 bases from V and 4 bases from J, leaving 12 bases between. This CDR3 has 15 amino acids. Germline V gene sequence: CDR1 MNHEY, CDR2 SVGAGI. In DNA, the CDR3 is TGTGCCAGCAGTTACTCGAAGGGGGGTGCCTATGGCTACACCTTC. It is translated as CASSYSKGGAYGYTF.

CDR3 sequence (DNA): TGTGCCTGGACTTATATCGGGACAGGGGTTCGTTCACCCCTCCACTTT. This codes for CAWTYIGTGVRSPLHF. The V and J genes are TRBV30 and TRBJ1-6; 10 bases line up with TRBD1. The V gene's germline CDR1 is GTSNPN and CDR2 SVGIG (reference sequence). The CDR3 totals 16 residues. Trimming removed 4 bases from V and 9 bases from J; junction bases left unmatched: 12.

This clonotype is deemed medium-sized. The genes are TRBV24-1 and TRBJ1-2, with D unresolved. V was shortened by 5 bases and J by 8 bases, with 23 bases between the two germline ends. The CDR3 loop spans 16 amino acids. CDR1 and CDR2 (germline): KGHDR, SFDVKD. The CDR3 nucleotides read TGTGCCACCAGTGCCGACGGAGACGGGCGTTCCCAAGGCTACACCTTC. Translation: CATSADGDGRSQGYTF.

By frequency in the sample, this clonotype is medium-sized. V and J are TRBV5-6 and TRBJ1-1, with D uncertain. Germline V gene lookup returns CDR1 SGHDT and CDR2 YYEEEE. V shed 3 bases and J shed 4 bases, with 25 bases lying between them. This CDR3 has 18 amino acids. CDR3: CASSSSIGLYSSGTEAFF. The CDR3 region has the DNA TGTGCCAGCAGCTCGTCCATAGGGCTTTATTCATCGGGCACTGAAGCTTTCTTT.

This clonotype is termed medium-sized (0.01 to 0.1%). The chain couples TRBV15 to TRBJ1-1; D is unclear. Germline V gene data show CDR1 as LNHNV and CDR2 as YYDKDF (reference sequence). Trimming removed 1 base at V and 1 base at J, with 4 bases between. The length of the CDR3 is 13 residues. The CDR3 region has the DNA TGTGCCACCAGCAGAGCTCAGAACACTGAAGCTTTCTTT. It yields the protein CATSRAQNTEAFF.

By sample share, this clonotype is medium-sized. The chain combines TRBV6-1 with TRBJ2-1; D call uncertain. CDR1 is MNHNS and CDR2 is SASEGT in the germline V gene. This CDR3 has 13 residues. V lost 3 bases to trimming and J lost 7 bases, with 10 bases between them. The CDR3 protein is CASSDPPSNEQFF. The CDR3 coding sequence is TGTGCCAGCAGTGACCCCCCGAGTAATGAGCAGTTCTTC.

There are a few counts of this clonotype. An end of the junction differs from the germline gene, which may be a read error. The chain links TRBV28 to TRBJ2-7; 9 nucleotides agree with TRBD1. Looked up from germline, CDR1 is MDHEN and CDR2 is SYDVKM. The CDR3 runs 16 residues. Here the CDR3 reads CASSSSGQGISHEQYF. The CDR3 DNA reads as TGTGCCAGCAGTTCGTCGGGACAGGGAATCTCCCACGAGCAGTACTTC.

In its sample, this clonotype was seen once. The chain recombines TRBV6-5 with TRBJ2-7, with D perhaps given as TRBD1 or TRBD2 (5 bases each). Deletions cut 6 bases from V and 13 bases from J, with 19 bases between. The germline CDR1 and CDR2 sequences are MNHEY and SVGAGI. CDR3 length: 12 residues. This CDR3 reads CASSEGRGRGYF. In DNA, the CDR3 is TGTGCCAGCAGCGAGGGACGAGGGAGAGGATACTTC.